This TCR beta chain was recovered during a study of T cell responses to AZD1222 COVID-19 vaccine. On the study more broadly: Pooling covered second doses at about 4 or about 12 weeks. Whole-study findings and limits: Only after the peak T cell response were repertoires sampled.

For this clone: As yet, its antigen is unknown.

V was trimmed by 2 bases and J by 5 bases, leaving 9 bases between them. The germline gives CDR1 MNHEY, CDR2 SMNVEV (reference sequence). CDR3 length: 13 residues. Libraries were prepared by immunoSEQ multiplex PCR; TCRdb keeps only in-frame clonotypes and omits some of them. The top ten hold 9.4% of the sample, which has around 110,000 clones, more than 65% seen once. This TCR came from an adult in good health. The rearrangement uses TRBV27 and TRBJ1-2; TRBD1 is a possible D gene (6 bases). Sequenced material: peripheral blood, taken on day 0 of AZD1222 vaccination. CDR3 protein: CASSLSQGYGYTF. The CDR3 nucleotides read TGTGCCAGCAGTTTAAGTCAGGGGTATGGCTACACCTTC.